This is a list of T cell receptor beta chains from one sample in a study of blood T cell repertoires in COVID-19. The protocol was immunoSEQ multiplex PCR, while the TCRdb copy is restricted to in-frame clones and leaves out a portion. The table includes more than 100,000 clones, approximately 87% detected once. What was sequenced was peripheral blood. Receptors were obtained from a man in his fifties or sixties with active COVID-19. CDR3s include the opening cysteine and the closing phenylalanine or tryptophan. D genes are given only for firm matches. Size is stated for part of the rows, as once, few or many counts, or as a class when the clone is expanded.

TRBD2,once,TRBJ2-5,TRBV5-1,TGCGCCAGCAGCACCTTAGCGGGACAACAAGAGACCCAGTACTTC,CASSTLAGQQETQYF
-,-,TRBJ1-2,TRBV7-8,TGTGCCAGCAGCTTAGCCCACGGGGAGGGCTACACCTTC,CASSLAHGEGYTF
TRBD1,-,TRBJ1-6,TRBV7-9,TGTGCCAGCAGCTGGGACAGGCAAGAATCACCCCTCCACTTT,CASSWDRQESPLHF
-,-,TRBJ2-1,TRBV5-8,TGTGCCAGCAGTTCTGGCCCGTGGCAGTTCTTC,CASSSGPWQFF
TRBD1,few,TRBJ2-7,TRBV7-9,TGTGCCATCTTACAGACCGGGACAGGGGTTGGGGAGCAGTACTTC,CAILQTGTGVGEQYF
-,-,TRBJ1-2,TRBV7-9,TGTGCCAGCAGTCCAGCGGGGCCGCCGGGCTACACCTTC,CASSPAGPPGYTF
-,-,TRBJ1-5,TRBV3-1/TRBV3-2,TGTGCCAGCAGCTACGGTCCGGGCAATCAGCCCCAGCATTTT,CASSYGPGNQPQHF
-,-,TRBJ2-2,TRBV7-2,TGTGCCAGCAGCCCTTCTAGGGGCCCCGGGGAGCTGTTTTTT,CASSPSRGPGELFF
TRBD1,-,TRBJ2-2,TRBV6-5,TGTGCCATCCGGGACAGTAACACCGGGGAGCTGTTTTTT,CAIRDSNTGELFF
TRBD2,-,TRBJ2-3,TRBV5-1,TGCGCCAGCAGGCCCCCGGCGGGGGGGCAAACGCAGTATTTT,CASRPPAGGQTQYF
TRBD1,-,TRBJ2-3,TRBV7-2,TGTGCCAGCAGGGGGCCGGGACAGGGAGCAGATACGCAGTATTTT,CASRGPGQGADTQYF
TRBD1,-,TRBJ2-2,TRBV18,TGTGCCAGCTCGCCTCCGGGACAGGGGACGGACACCGGGGAGCTGTTTTTT,CASSPPGQGTDTGELFF
TRBD1,-,TRBJ1-5,TRBV19,TGTGCCAGTAGTATACAGGGGGCTCAGCCCCAGCATTTT,CASSIQGAQPQHF
-,-,TRBJ2-6,TRBV27,TGTGCCAGCAGTTTATCCCGACTCACCTCTGGGGCCAACGTCCTGACTTTC,CASSLSRLTSGANVLTF
TRBD2,-,TRBJ2-2,TRBV27,TGTGCCAGCAGTTCCTTAGCGGGGGCGAACACCGGGGAGCTGTTTTTT,CASSSLAGANTGELFF
TRBD1,-,TRBJ1-1,TRBV15,TGTGCCACCGAAGCGGACAGGCGGAGTACTGAAGCTTTCTTT,CATEADRRSTEAFF
-,-,TRBJ2-5,TRBV5-6,TGTGCCAGCAGTTCTGCCCGGGGAGGAGAGACCCAGTACTTC,CASSSARGGETQYF
-,-,TRBJ2-7,TRBV6-1,TGTGCCAGCAGTGAAGGTGTCAGGCTCTCCTACGAGCAGTACTTC,CASSEGVRLSYEQYF
-,-,TRBJ1-6,TRBV29-1,TGCAGCGTTCGTCTGGACAGCCCTAATTCACCCCTCCACTTT,CSVRLDSPNSPLHF
-,-,TRBJ2-1,TRBV3-1/TRBV3-2,TGTGCCAGCAGCCAAGGGCTAGCCCTAACGTACAATGAGCAGTTCTTC,CASSQGLALTYNEQFF
-,once,TRBJ1-3,TRBV7-8,TGTGCCAGCAGCCCGTACAGGGTGTCTCTCTCTCTCGGCTTGGGAAGCTCTGGAAACACCATATATTTT,CASSPYRVSLSLGLGSSGNTIYF
-,once,TRBJ2-5,TRBV6-2/TRBV6-3,TGTGCCAGCAGTTACCTCCAAGAGACCCAGTACTTC,CASSYLQETQYF
-,-,TRBJ1-5,TRBV6-5,TGTGCCAGCAGGCCAACAGGTAGCAATCAGCCCCAGCATTTT,CASRPTGSNQPQHF
-,-,TRBJ1-1,TRBV5-1,TGCGCCAGCAGCTTGGTTGGAGGGACGCAGTCTGAAGCTTTCTTT,CASSLVGGTQSEAFF
TRBD1,-,TRBJ1-1,TRBV7-9,TGTGCCAGCAGCTTGCAGGCGATTGTACAGGGGGCATACACTGAAGCTTTCTTT,CASSLQAIVQGAYTEAFF
-,-,TRBJ1-1,TRBV11-2,TGTGCCAGCAGCTTCCACAGAGAAGGATCCGAAGCTTTCTTT,CASSFHREGSEAFF
-,-,TRBJ2-2,TRBV7-8,TGTGCCAGCAGCTTAGGAACCGGAGGGGCGCAGCTAACCGGGGAGCTGTTTTTT,CASSLGTGGAQLTGELFF
-,-,TRBJ1-5,TRBV4-3,TGCGCCAGCAGCCAAGGTCGGTTTCGGCAGCCCCAGCATTTT,CASSQGRFRQPQHF
TRBD2,-,TRBJ2-3,TRBV5-4,TGTGCCAGCAGCTTGAAGCTAGCGGGGCCTAGCACAGATACGCAGTATTTT,CASSLKLAGPSTDTQYF
-,few,TRBJ1-5,TRBV6-6,TGTGCCAGCAGTCTCCTGGGGGCCGGTAGCAATCAGCCCCAGCATTTT,CASSLLGAGSNQPQHF
TRBD1,once,TRBJ1-4,TRBV5-1,TGCGCCAGCAGCGCAGGACAGGGGGCAACTAATGAAAAACTGTTTTTT,CASSAGQGATNEKLFF
-,-,TRBJ2-3,TRBV9,TGTGCCAGCAGCGTAGTTGGGGGCGGCCCAGATACGCAGTATTTT,CASSVVGGGPDTQYF
TRBD1,-,TRBJ2-7,TRBV27,TGTGCCAGCAGCAATCGGCAGGGGGCTTACGAGCAGTACTTC,CASSNRQGAYEQYF
-,-,TRBJ2-7,TRBV21-1,TGTGCCAGCAGCGATCGGACAGGGGATAAGGGTGAGCAGTACTTC,CASSDRTGDKGEQYF
-,-,TRBJ1-2,TRBV11-3,TGTGCCAGCAGCTTAGACGGGGACTTTTATGACGGCTACACCTTC,CASSLDGDFYDGYTF
TRBD1,-,TRBJ2-6,TRBV20-1,TGCAGTGCTCGTGGGCAACAGGGGGCGGACGCTGGGGCCAACGTCCTGACTTTC,CSARGQQGADAGANVLTF